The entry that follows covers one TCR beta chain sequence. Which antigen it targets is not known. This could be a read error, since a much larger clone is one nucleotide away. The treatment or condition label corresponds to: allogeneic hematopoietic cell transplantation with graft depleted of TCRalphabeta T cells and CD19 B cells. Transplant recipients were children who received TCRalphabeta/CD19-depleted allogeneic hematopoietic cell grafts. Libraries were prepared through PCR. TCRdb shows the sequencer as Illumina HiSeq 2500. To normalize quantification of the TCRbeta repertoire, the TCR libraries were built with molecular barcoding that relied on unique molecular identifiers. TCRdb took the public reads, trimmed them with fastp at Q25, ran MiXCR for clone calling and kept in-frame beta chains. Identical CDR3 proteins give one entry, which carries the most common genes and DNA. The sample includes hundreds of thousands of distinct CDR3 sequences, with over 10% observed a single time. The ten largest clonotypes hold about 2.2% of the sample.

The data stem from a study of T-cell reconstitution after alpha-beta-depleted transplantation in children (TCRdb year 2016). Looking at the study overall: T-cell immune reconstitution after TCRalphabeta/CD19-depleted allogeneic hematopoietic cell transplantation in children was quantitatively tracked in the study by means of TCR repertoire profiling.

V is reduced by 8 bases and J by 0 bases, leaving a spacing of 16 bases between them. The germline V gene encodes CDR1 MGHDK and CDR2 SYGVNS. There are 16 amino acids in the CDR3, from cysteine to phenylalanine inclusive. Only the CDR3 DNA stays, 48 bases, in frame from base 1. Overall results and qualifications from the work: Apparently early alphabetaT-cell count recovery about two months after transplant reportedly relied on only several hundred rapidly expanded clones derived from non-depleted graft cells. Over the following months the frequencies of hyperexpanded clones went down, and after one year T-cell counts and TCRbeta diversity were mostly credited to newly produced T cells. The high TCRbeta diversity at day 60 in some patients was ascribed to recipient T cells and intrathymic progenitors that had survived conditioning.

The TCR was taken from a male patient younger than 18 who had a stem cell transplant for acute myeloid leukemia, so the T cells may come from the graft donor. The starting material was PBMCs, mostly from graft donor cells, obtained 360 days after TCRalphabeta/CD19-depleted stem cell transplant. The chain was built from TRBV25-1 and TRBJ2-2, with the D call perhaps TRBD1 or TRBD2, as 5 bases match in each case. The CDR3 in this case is CASPLRGAANTGELFF. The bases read TGTGCCAGCCCCCTGAGGGGTGCCGCGAACACCGGGGAGCTGTTTTTT.